This T cell receptor (beta chain) came from a study of blood T cell repertoires in COVID-19. Overall study: The United States, Italy and Spain provided the acute and convalescent COVID-19 samples. In each case, the material was cDNA or gDNA derived from T cells, B-cell-depleted T cells, or PBMCs.

As processed by the authors: Counts of nucleated cells, estimated from reference gene primer amplification, were obtained. Assay used: immunoSEQ multiplex PCR; TCRdb lists only in-frame clones, some missing. V and J calls and clone size follow that table, whereas D and trimming were derived from the DNA. In the table there are 250,000 to 400,000 clones, 90% of which are singletons. There are a few counts of this clone. This CDR3 has 13 residues. Germline-derived CDR1 and CDR2 are LNHDA and SQIVND (reference sequence). Trimming left V 8 bases short and J 2 bases short, with 12 bases between. The Seattle patients, enrolled during active infection, were followed longitudinally.

The TCR was taken from a woman younger than 45 with COVID-19, enrolled during active disease. The sequenced sample was peripheral blood. This chain joins TRBV19 and TRBJ1-1, with D tentatively TRBD1 (5 bases). Here the CDR3 DNA reads TGTGCCAGTCATGTCAGGGAAAACACTGAAGCTTTCTTT. Translation gives CASHVRENTEAFF.